The present entry profiles one TCR beta chain with its context. The data were taken from a study of T cell clones after liver transplantation. Study-level information: Draws occurred before transplant, before withdrawal, and after complete or failed withdrawal.

The germline V gene has CDR1 ENHRY and CDR2 SYGVKD. This CDR3 spans 11 amino acids. Trimming removed 8 bases from V and 1 base from J, with 6 bases in between. Generated by immunoSEQ multiplex PCR, the TCRdb table keeps only in-frame clones and is missing some. Altogether tens of thousands of clones are present, roughly two thirds being singletons, with the ten largest covering approximately 15%. Sequenced material: CD4+ T cells from blood, taken before liver transplant. The clonotype was recovered from a human donor who received a liver transplant. The rearrangement links TRBV10-3 to TRBJ2-7; TRBD2 is a possible D gene (5 bases). The CDR3 DNA reads TGTGCCATCGGGGAGTCCTACGAGCAGTACTTC. Amino acids: CAIGESYEQYF.